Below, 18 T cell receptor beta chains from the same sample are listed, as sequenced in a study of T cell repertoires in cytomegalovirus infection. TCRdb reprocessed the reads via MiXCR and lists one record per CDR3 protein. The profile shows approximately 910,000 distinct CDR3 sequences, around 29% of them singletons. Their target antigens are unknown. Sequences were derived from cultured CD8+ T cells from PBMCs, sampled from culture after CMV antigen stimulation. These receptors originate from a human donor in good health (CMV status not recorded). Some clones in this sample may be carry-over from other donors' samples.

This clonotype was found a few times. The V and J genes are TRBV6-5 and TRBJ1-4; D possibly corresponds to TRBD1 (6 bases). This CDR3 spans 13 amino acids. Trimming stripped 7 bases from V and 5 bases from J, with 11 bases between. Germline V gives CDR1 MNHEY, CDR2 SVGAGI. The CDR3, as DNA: TGTGCCAGCATGGACAGCACCAATGAAAAACTGTTTTTT. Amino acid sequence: CASMDSTNEKLFF.

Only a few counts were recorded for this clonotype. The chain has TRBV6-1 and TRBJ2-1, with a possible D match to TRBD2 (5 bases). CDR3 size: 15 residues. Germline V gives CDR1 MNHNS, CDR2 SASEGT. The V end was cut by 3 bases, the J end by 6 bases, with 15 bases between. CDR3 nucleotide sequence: TGTGCCAGCAGTGAGGACTCCTTTGGGAGCAATGAGCAGTTCTTC. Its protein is CASSEDSFGSNEQFF.

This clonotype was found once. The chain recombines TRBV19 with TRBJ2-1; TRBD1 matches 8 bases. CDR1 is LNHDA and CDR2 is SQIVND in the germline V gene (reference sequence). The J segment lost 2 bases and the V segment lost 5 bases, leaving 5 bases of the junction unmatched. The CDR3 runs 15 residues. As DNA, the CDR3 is TGTGCCAGTAGTTCTACCAGGGGGCCCTACAATGAGCAGTTCTTC. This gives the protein CASSSTRGPYNEQFF. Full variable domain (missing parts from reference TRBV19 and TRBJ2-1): DGGITQSPKYLFRKEGQNVTLSCEQNLNHDAMYWYRQDPGQGLRLIYYSQIVNDFQKGDIAEGYSVSREKKESFPLTVTSAQKNPTAFYLCASSSTRGPYNEQFFGPGTRLTVL.

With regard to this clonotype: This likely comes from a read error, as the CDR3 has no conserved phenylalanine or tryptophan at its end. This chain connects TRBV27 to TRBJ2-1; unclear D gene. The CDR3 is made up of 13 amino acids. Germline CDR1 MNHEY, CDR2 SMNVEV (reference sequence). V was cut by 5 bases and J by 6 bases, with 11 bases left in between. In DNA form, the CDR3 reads TGTGCCAGCAGTCTGGCCCCCGTCAATGAGCAGTTCTCC. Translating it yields CASSLAPVNEQFS.

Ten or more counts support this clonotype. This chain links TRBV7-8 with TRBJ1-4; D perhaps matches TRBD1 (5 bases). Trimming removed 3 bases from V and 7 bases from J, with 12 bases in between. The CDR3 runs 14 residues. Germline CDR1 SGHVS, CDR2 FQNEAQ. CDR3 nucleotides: TGTGCCAGCAGCTTCGGGGTTGGGGGTGAAAAACTGTTTTTT. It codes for CASSFGVGGEKLFF.

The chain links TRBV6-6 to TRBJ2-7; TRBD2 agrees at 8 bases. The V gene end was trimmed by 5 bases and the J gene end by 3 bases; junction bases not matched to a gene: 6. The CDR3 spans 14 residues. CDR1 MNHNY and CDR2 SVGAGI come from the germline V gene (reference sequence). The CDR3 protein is CASSVLAGGYEQYV. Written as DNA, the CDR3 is TGTGCCAGCAGTGTACTGGCGGGGGGCTACGAGCAGTACGTC.

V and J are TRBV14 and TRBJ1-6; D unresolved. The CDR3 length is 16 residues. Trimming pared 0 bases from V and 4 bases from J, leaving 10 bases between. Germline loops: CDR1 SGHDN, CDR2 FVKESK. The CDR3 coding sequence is TGTGCCAGCAGCCAAGAAAAAGCTCGGTATAATTCACCCCTCCACTTT. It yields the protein CASSQEKARYNSPLHF.

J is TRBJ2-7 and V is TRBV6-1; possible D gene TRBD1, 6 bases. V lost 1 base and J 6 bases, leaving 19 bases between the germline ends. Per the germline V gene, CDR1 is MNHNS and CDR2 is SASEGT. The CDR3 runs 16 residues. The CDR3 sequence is CASSEVRWTAVAEQYF. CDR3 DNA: TGTGCCAGCAGTGAAGTACGTTGGACAGCCGTTGCCGAGCAGTACTTC.

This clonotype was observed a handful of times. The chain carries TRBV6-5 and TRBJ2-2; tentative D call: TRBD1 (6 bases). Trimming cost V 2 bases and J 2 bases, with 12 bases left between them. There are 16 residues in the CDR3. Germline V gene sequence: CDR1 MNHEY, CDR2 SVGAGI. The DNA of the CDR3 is TGTGCCAGCAGTTACCTTAGACAGGTCAACACCGGGGAGCTGTTTTTT. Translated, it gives CASSYLRQVNTGELFF.

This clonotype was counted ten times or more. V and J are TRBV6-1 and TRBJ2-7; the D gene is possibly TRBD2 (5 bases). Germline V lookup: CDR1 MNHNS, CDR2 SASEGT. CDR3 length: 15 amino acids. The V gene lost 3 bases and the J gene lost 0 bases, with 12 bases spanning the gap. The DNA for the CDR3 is TGTGCCAGCAGTGACGAGGGTGGAAGCTCCTACGAGCAGTACGTC. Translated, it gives CASSDEGGSSYEQYV.

The CDR3 region is CASSAVEELGNEQFF. In nucleotides, the CDR3 is TGTGCCAGCAGCGCGGTGGAGGAGCTAGGGAATGAGCAGTTCTTC. V gene TRBV4-2 combines with J gene TRBJ2-1, with a possible D match to TRBD2 (5 bases). This CDR3 region has 15 residues. The germline V gene has CDR1 LGHNA and CDR2 YNFKEQ. The V end lost 5 bases, the J end lost 7 bases, and 18 bases lay between the germline ends.

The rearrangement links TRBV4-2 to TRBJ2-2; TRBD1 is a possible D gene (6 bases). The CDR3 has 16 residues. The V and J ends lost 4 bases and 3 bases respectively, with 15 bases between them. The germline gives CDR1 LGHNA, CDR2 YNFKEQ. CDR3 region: CASSPQTGPHTGELFF. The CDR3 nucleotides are TGTGCCAGCAGCCCGCAGACAGGACCCCACACCGGGGAGCTGTTTTTT.

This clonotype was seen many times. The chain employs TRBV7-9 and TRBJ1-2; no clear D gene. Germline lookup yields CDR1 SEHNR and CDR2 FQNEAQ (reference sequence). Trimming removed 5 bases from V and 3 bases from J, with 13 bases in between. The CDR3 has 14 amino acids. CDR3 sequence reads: CASSAPRRDYGYTF. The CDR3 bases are TGTGCCAGCAGCGCCCCCAGAAGGGACTATGGCTACACCTTC. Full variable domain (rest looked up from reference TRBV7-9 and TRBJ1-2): DTGVSQNPRHKITKRGQNVTFRCDPISEHNRLYWYRQTLGQGPEFLTYFQNEAQLEKSRLLSDRFSAERPKGSFSTLEIQRTEQGDSAMYLCASSAPRRDYGYTFGSGTRLTVV.

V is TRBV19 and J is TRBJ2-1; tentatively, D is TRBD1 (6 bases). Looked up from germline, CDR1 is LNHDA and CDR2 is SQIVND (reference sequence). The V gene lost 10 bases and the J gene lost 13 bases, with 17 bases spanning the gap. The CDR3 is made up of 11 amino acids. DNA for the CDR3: TGTGCCACCTCCCTCAGGGGCCCCCAGTTCTTC. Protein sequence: CATSLRGPQFF.

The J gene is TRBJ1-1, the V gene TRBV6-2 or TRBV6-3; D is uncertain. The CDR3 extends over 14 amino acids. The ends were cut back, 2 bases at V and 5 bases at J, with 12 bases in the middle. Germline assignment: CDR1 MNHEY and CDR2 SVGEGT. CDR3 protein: CASSYPALRTEAFF. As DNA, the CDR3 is TGTGCCAGCAGTTACCCCGCTCTGAGGACTGAAGCTTTCTTT.

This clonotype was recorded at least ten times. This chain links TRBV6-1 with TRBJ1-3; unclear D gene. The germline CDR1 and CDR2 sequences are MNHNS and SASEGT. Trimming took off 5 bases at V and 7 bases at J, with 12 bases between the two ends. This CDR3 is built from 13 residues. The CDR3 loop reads CASSLGPQNTIYF. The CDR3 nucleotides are TGTGCCAGCAGTCTCGGTCCGCAGAACACCATATATTTT.

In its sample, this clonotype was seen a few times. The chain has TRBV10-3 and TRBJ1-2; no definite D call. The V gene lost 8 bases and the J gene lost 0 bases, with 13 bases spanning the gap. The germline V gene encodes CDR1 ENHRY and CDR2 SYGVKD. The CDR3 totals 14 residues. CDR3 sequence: CAIPSGTSNYGYTF. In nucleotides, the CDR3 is TGTGCCATCCCCTCAGGCACTTCTAACTATGGCTACACCTTC.

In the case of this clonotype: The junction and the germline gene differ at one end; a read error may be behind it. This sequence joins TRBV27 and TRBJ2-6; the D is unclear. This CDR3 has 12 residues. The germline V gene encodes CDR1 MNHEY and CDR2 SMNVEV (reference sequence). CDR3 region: CPSSSGANVLTF. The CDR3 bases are TGTCCCAGCAGTTCTGGGGCCAACGTCCTGACTTTC.